This passage covers 5 T cell receptor beta chains from one sample sequenced in a study of Ad26.COV2.S vaccination and SARS-CoV-2 variants. Measured with immunoSEQ multiplex PCR; TCRdb has only the in-frame clones, and not every one. In the table there are under 550,000 clones, approximately 87% of which are singletons. Treatment in this sample: around 19 received Ad26.COV2.S at low or high dose, single or two shots; about 5 received placebo; per-sample allocation not given. Day 63 after the first injection of vaccine or placebo was the sampling time. This material consisted of peripheral blood, taken in a trial of Ad26.COV2.S vaccine versus placebo. These receptors originate from a person between 18 and 59 years old who received the Ad26.COV2.S COVID-19 vaccine or a placebo.

As to this clone: The same CDR3 can be traced to other DNA sequences in this sample. This chain joins TRBV3-1 (or the pseudogene TRBV3-2) and TRBJ2-3; D is unresolved. The V end was cut by 4 bases, the J end by 1 base, with 6 bases between. The CDR3 totals 13 residues. The germline V gene has CDR1 LGHDT and CDR2 YNNKEL (reference sequence). In DNA, the CDR3 is TGTGCCAGCAGCCCCGGAGGCACAGATACGCAGTATTTT. It yields the protein CASSPGGTDTQYF.

The chain links TRBV13 to TRBJ2-2; the D is unclear. The CDR3 extends over 14 amino acids. Germline V gene sequence: CDR1 PRHDT, CDR2 FYEKMQ (reference sequence). Deletions cut 2 bases from V and 8 bases from J, with 12 bases between. The CDR3 nucleotides read TGTGCCAGCAGCTTATTCGGCAGCCTGGGGGAGCTGTTTTTT. This encodes CASSLFGSLGELFF.

The rearrangement links TRBV4-3 to TRBJ1-4; D is perhaps TRBD1 (6 bases). CDR1 is LGHNA and CDR2 is YSLEER in the germline V gene. There are 17 residues in the CDR3. V was trimmed by 0 bases and J by 6 bases, leaving 17 bases between them. CDR3 region: CASSQESAPAGDEKLFF. CDR3 sequence (DNA): TGCGCCAGCAGCCAAGAATCAGCCCCGGCAGGGGATGAAAAACTGTTTTTT.

The J gene is TRBJ2-3, the V gene TRBV5-6; 16 bases map to TRBD2. Germline-derived CDR1 and CDR2 are SGHDT and YYEEEE. With V trimmed by 2 bases and J by 6 bases, 6 bases remained unmatched. The CDR3 is 17 residues long. The CDR3 is CASSFSGTSGGADTQYF. The CDR3 DNA is TGTGCCAGCAGCTTTTCCGGGACTAGCGGGGGGGCCGATACGCAGTATTTT.

V is TRBV28 and J is TRBJ1-2; D gene uncertain. With 7 bases removed from V and 9 bases from J, the gap between germline ends came to 27 bases. From germline, CDR1 is MDHEN and CDR2 SYDVKM. CDR3 length equals 16 residues. The CDR3 bases are TGTGCCAGCATATTACGGTGGCCGTCAAGACCCAAGCGCTACACCTTC. It codes for CASILRWPSRPKRYTF.